This TCR beta chain was recovered during a study of T cell responses to AZD1222 COVID-19 vaccine. Assay used: immunoSEQ multiplex PCR; TCRdb lists only in-frame clones, some missing. The sample lists roughly 72,000 clones, about 91% occurring once. Concerning this clone: No antigen is known for it.

The length of the CDR3 is 13 residues. The V end lost 4 bases, the J end lost 4 bases, and 11 bases lay between the germline ends. Germline CDR1 SGHRS, CDR2 YFSETQ. Findings and limits, study-wide: With dominance at 160-218 and 743-854, vaccine-associated CD4 TCRs spanned spike.

This clonotype was obtained from an adult who received the MenACWY meningococcal vaccine as a control. The source was peripheral blood, collected 28 days after the second dose of the MenACWY control vaccine. V is TRBV5-1 and J is TRBJ1-2; weak D call: TRBD1 (6 bases). CDR3 sequence reads: CASSQDSSYGYTF. The CDR3 nucleotides read TGCGCCAGCAGCCAGGACAGCTCCTATGGCTACACCTTC.